Each of the 21 T cell receptor beta chains below was sequenced from the same sample in a study of blood T cells in healthy people across ages. A second PCR of 7 to 11 cycles used a sample-barcoded 5' primer and a J-beta primer mix. Each CDR3 protein is one row after TCRdb ran MiXCR on the 5' RACE reads. The table lists approximately 690,000 distinct CDR3 sequences, around three fifths of them singletons, with over 30% in the top ten. Source material: blood. These receptor sequences come from a man aged 60 to 75 in good health.

This clonotype was counted only a few times. This sequence joins TRBV2 and TRBJ2-3; D is ambiguous. Germline loops: CDR1 SNHLY, CDR2 FYNNEI. Trimming took off 7 bases at V and 2 bases at J, with 4 bases between the two ends. CDR3 length: 11 amino acids. The chain's CDR3 is CASKVTDTQYF. The DNA for the CDR3 is TGTGCCAGCAAGGTCACAGATACGCAGTATTTT.

The chain combines TRBV9 with TRBJ2-7, with 10 bases matching TRBD2. J gave up 7 bases and V 0 bases, and 10 bases lay outside the gene matches. The CDR3 runs to 16 residues. Germline CDR1 and CDR2: SGDLS and YYNGEE. The CDR3 coding sequence is TGTGCCAGCAGCGTAGAGGCTAGCGGGGGTTTTGGGGAGCAGTACTTC. It specifies CASSVEASGGFGEQYF. The variable domain in full, completed from reference TRBV9 and TRBJ2-7, reads DSGVTQTPKHLITATGQRVTLRCSPRSGDLSVYWYQQSLDQGLQFLIQYYNGEERAKGNILERFSAQQFPDLHSELNLSSLELGDSALYFCASSVEASGGFGEQYFGPGTRLTVT.

In its sample, this clonotype was seen a few times. The chain employs TRBV27 and TRBJ1-2, with 7 bases that match TRBD1. V trimming: 5 bases; J trimming: 3 bases; junction bases outside the gene matches: 3. CDR1 MNHEY and CDR2 SMNVEV come from the germline V gene (reference sequence). This CDR3 region has 13 residues. The CDR3 here is CASSQQGHYGYTF. The CDR3 DNA follows: TGTGCCAGCAGTCAACAGGGGCACTATGGCTACACCTTC.

CDR3 in amino acids: CSVDLDKVLDGYTF. The CDR3 DNA follows: TGCAGCGTCGACCTCGACAAGGTATTAGATGGCTACACCTTC. The V gene is TRBV29-1, the J gene TRBJ1-2; D is undetermined. Germline CDR1 and CDR2: SQVTM and ANQGSEA. The CDR3 loop spans 14 amino acids. V was shortened by 6 bases and J by 6 bases, with 20 bases between the two germline ends.

This clonotype was seen more than once but under ten times. V is TRBV29-1 and J is TRBJ2-5; TRBD1 matches at 7 bases. CDR1 is SQVTM and CDR2 is ANQGSEA in the germline V gene. V was pared by 7 bases and J by 3 bases, with 8 bases of the junction left unmatched. The CDR3 covers 13 residues. CDR3 sequence (DNA): TGCAGCGCTAGCTGGGGACAGAAAGAGACCCAGTACTTC. Its protein product is CSASWGQKETQYF.

V gene TRBV12-3 or TRBV12-4 combines with J gene TRBJ2-7; tentatively, D is TRBD2 (6 bases). CDR3 length equals 14 residues. V lost 6 bases to trimming and J lost 6 bases, with 18 bases between them. The CDR3 coding sequence is TGTGCCAGCAGCTCCTCGGCCGGGGGTACCGAGCAGTACTTC. This gives the protein CASSSSAGGTEQYF.

The gene calls are TRBV2 and TRBJ2-3; 7 positions agree with TRBD2. This CDR3 contains 16 residues. The V gene end was trimmed by 1 base and the J gene end by 2 bases; junction bases not matched to a gene: 6. CDR1 is SNHLY and CDR2 is FYNNEI in the germline V gene. CDR3: CASSEGASGPTDTQYF. CDR3 sequence (DNA): TGTGCCAGCAGTGAAGGGGCTAGCGGCCCCACAGATACGCAGTATTTT.

V usage is TRBV7-2 and J usage is TRBJ2-4; D remains unclear. Germline CDR1 is SGHTA and CDR2 is FQGNSA. The CDR3 is made up of 15 amino acids. Trimming removed 3 bases from V and 3 bases from J, with 12 bases in between. The CDR3 nucleotides are TGTGCCAGCAGCTTGATCCAAGTAGGCAAAAACATTCAGTACTTC. Protein product: CASSLIQVGKNIQYF.

This rearrangement joins TRBV3-1 to TRBJ2-7; D perhaps matches TRBD1 (6 bases). The J call is doubtful: the DNA matches TRBJ2-4 better. There are 17 residues in the CDR3. Germline V gives CDR1 LGHDT, CDR2 YNNKEL (reference sequence). The CDR3 DNA reads as TGTGCCAGCAGCCCCTCTGGGGGCCTCTTAGCCAAAAACATTCAGTACTTC. Protein product: CASSPSGGLLAKNIQYF.

The chain uses TRBV5-4 and TRBJ2-7; TRBD1 aligns across 7 bases. The DNA end lines up better with TRBJ2-5; the J call may be wrong. CDR1 and CDR2 from the germline V gene are SGHNT and YYREEE (reference sequence). The CDR3 length is 18 residues. CDR3 loop: CASSLGLGQALIQETQYF. CDR3 nucleotide sequence: TGTGCCAGCAGCTTGGGCCTCGGACAGGCGCTTATACAAGAGACCCAGTACTTC.

To note about this clonotype: Since the CDR3 does not end with the conserved phenylalanine or tryptophan, this likely comes from a read error. The chain couples TRBV5-1 to TRBJ2-5; the match to TRBD2 covers 10 bases. V gave up 4 bases and J gave up 0 bases; unmatched junction bases: 3. Germline loops: CDR1 SGHRS, CDR2 YFSETQ. This CDR3 spans 15 amino acids. CDR3: CASSEGLAYQETQYL. The DNA for the CDR3 is TGCGCCAGCAGCGAGGGACTAGCGTACCAAGAGACCCAGTACTTA.

The chain links TRBV18 to TRBJ1-1; no clear D gene. This CDR3 contains 13 residues. CDR1 and CDR2 from the germline V gene are KGHSH and LQKENI. The V end was cut by 2 bases, the J end by 3 bases, with 7 bases between. CDR3 sequence reads: CASSPSEDTEAFF. CDR3 coding DNA: TGTGCCAGCTCACCATCGGAGGACACTGAAGCTTTCTTT.

This clonotype was seen more than once but under ten times. The chain couples TRBV10-3 to TRBJ2-6; no definite D call. Germline V CDR1 and CDR2: ENHRY, SYGVKD. The CDR3 contains 14 residues. Trimming took 3 bases from V and 4 from J, leaving 7 bases between them. CDR3 bases: TGTGCCATCAGTGACAGTACAGGGGCCAACGTCCTGACTTTC. Translation gives CAISDSTGANVLTF.

V is TRBV20-1 and J is TRBJ2-2; 7 nucleotides line up with TRBD1. J lost 4 bases, V lost 6 bases, and 8 bases had no gene match. The CDR3 has 14 amino acids. CDR1 DFQATT and CDR2 SNEGSKA come from the germline V gene (reference sequence). The CDR3 DNA is TGCAGTGCAAATCCGACAGGGCTCACCGGGGAGCTGTTTTTT. This gives the protein CSANPTGLTGELFF.

The chain has TRBV5-1 and TRBJ1-4, with TRBD1 matching over 7 bases. From germline, CDR1 is SGHRS and CDR2 YFSETQ. V gave up 4 bases and J gave up 7 bases; unmatched junction bases: 10. The CDR3 spans 15 residues. The CDR3 reads CASSRGTEPIEKLFF. The CDR3 DNA reads TGCGCCAGCAGCCGCGGGACAGAACCTATTGAAAAACTGTTTTTT.

This chain connects TRBV20-1 to TRBJ1-1; 10 bases agree with TRBD1. J gave up 1 base and V 6 bases, and 5 bases lay outside the gene matches. Germline CDR1 reads DFQATT; CDR2 reads SNEGSKA (reference sequence). The CDR3 totals 14 residues. As DNA, the CDR3 is TGCAGTGCCTGGGACAGGGGCGGGAACACTGAAGCTTTCTTT. This sequence encodes CSAWDRGGNTEAFF.

The chain is built from TRBV2 and TRBJ1-2; D uncertain. CDR3 length equals 14 residues. V was pared by 3 bases and J by 0 bases, with 8 bases between. Germline V lookup: CDR1 SNHLY, CDR2 FYNNEI. The CDR3 loop reads CASSDWEANYGYTF. The CDR3 nucleotides read TGTGCCAGCAGTGATTGGGAAGCTAACTATGGCTACACCTTC. The entire variable domain, with the rest obtained from reference TRBV2 and TRBJ1-2, is as follows: EPEVTQTPSHQVTQMGQEVILRCVPISNHLYFYWYRQILGQKVEFLVSFYNNEISEKSEIFDDQFSVERPDGSNFTLKIRSTKLEDSAMYFCASSDWEANYGYTFGSGTRLTVV.

This clonotype occurred many times. The V gene is TRBV10-3, the J gene TRBJ1-2; the match to TRBD1 covers 10 bases. CDR3 length equals 19 residues. Per the germline V gene, CDR1 is ENHRY and CDR2 is SYGVKD. After removal of 3 bases from V and 8 bases from J, the junction contained 21 bases not matched to a gene. CDR3 bases: TGTGCCATCAGTGACTCCCCTTCCGGACAGGGGGGAGTTGTCGTCGGCTACACCTTC. Amino acids: CAISDSPSGQGGVVVGYTF.

The chain recombines TRBV3-1 with TRBJ2-1; TRBD1 matches at 8 bases. Germline V gives CDR1 LGHDT, CDR2 YNNKEL (reference sequence). The ends lost 6 bases at V and 6 bases at J; junction bases unmatched: 13. This CDR3 is built from 16 residues. CDR3 loop: CASSRRGTGASNEQFF. In DNA, the CDR3 is TGTGCCAGCAGTCGTAGGGGGACAGGTGCGAGCAATGAGCAGTTCTTC.

This chain joins TRBV3-1 and TRBJ1-2; TRBD1 aligns across 9 bases. V was clipped by 2 bases and J by 5 bases; unmatched bases: 3. This CDR3 contains 14 residues. Germline V gene sequence: CDR1 LGHDT, CDR2 YNNKEL (reference sequence). CDR3 DNA sequence: TGTGCCAGCAGCCAATACAGGGGGCCATATGGCTACACCTTC. Translation gives CASSQYRGPYGYTF.

The chain carries TRBV20-1 and TRBJ1-6; D ambiguous. The length of the CDR3 is 15 residues. V gave up 3 bases and J gave up 6 bases, with 15 bases separating them. CDR1 is DFQATT and CDR2 is SNEGSKA in the germline V gene (reference sequence). The CDR3 DNA sequence: TGCAGTGCTAGGGATCAGGCAGGTCCTAATTCACCCCTCCACTTT. It is translated as CSARDQAGPNSPLHF.